This T cell receptor beta chain was recorded in a study of cytomegalovirus exposure and HLA in healthy donors. The primer mix had 60 Vbeta and 13 Jbeta primers. This table comes from immunoSEQ multiplex PCR, and its TCRdb copy is limited to in-frame clones, with some not included. The sample lists 130,000 to 150,000 clones; around 84% were seen once. Study findings and constraints: Associated with cytomegalovirus, according to the listing, were 150 to 200 TCR beta chains. A prior analysis recorded that most TCR beta V segments were productive about 87% or about 30% of the time.

CDR3 length: 13 amino acids. Germline V gives CDR1 LNHDA, CDR2 SQIVND (reference sequence). V shed 4 bases and J shed 7 bases, with 13 bases lying between them. On this clone: Its antigen is not known.

The source material was PBMCs. The receptor was isolated from a man aged 35 to 55 in good health and CMV-seropositive. The genes are TRBV19 and TRBJ1-2; D gene ambiguous. The CDR3 loop is CASSKRVNSGYTF. Here the CDR3 DNA reads TGTGCCAGTAGTAAACGGGTGAATTCTGGCTACACCTTC.